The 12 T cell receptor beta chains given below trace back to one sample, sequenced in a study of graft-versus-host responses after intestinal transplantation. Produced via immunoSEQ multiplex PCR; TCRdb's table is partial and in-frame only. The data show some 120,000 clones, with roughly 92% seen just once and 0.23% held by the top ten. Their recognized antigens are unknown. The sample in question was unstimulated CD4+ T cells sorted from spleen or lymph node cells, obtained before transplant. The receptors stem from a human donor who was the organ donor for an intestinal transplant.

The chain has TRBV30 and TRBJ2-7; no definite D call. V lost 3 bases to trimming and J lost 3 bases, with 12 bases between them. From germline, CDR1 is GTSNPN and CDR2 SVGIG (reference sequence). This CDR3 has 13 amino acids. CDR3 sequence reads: CAWSPRSDYEQYF. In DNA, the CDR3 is TGTGCCTGGAGCCCGCGAAGCGACTACGAGCAGTACTTC.

CDR3 in amino acids: CASSESTANTEAFF. The CDR3 DNA reads as TGCGCCAGCAGTGAGTCCACGGCGAACACTGAAGCTTTCTTT. The rearrangement joins TRBV10-1 to TRBJ1-1; D remains ambiguous. This CDR3 is built from 14 residues. The germline V gene has CDR1 WNHNN and CDR2 SYGVQD (reference sequence). Trimming pared 0 bases from V and 1 base from J, leaving 6 bases between.

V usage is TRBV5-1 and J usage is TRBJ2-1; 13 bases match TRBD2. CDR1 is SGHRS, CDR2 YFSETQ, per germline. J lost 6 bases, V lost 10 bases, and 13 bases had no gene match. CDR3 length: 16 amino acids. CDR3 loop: CAPPIGTSGNINEQFF. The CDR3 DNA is TGCGCCCCTCCAATCGGGACTAGCGGGAACATCAATGAGCAGTTCTTC.

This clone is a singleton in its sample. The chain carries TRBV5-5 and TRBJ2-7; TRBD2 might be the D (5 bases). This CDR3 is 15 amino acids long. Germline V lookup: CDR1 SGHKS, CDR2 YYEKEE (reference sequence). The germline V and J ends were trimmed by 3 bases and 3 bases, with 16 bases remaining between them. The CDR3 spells CASSSSGIPLYEQYF. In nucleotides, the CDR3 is TGTGCCAGCAGCTCCTCGGGGATCCCCCTCTACGAGCAGTACTTC.

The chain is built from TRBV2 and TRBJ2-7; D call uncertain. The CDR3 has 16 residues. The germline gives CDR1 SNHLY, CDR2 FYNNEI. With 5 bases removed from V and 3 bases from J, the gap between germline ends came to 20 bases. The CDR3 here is CASSSDRARGRYEQYF. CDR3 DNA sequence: TGTGCCAGCAGTTCGGACCGGGCAAGAGGCCGCTACGAGCAGTACTTC.

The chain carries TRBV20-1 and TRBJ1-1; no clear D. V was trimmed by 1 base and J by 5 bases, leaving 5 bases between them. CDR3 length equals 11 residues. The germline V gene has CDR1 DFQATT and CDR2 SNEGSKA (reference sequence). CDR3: CSARAWTEAFF. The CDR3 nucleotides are TGCAGTGCTAGAGCTTGGACTGAAGCTTTCTTT.

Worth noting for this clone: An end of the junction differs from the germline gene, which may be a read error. The CDR3 spells CASSEGGGIGEAQYF. CDR3 nucleotide sequence: TGTGCCAGCAGTGAAGGGGGTGGGATAGGAGAGGCCCAGTACTTC. The chain uses TRBV6-1 and TRBJ2-5; D is unclear. Germline assignment: CDR1 MNHNS and CDR2 SASEGT. This CDR3 spans 15 amino acids.

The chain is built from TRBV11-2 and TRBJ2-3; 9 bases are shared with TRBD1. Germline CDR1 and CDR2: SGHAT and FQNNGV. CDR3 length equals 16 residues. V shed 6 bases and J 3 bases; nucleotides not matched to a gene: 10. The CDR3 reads CASSPMGGQGTDTQYF. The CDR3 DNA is TGTGCCAGCAGTCCCATGGGGGGACAGGGAACAGATACGCAGTATTTT. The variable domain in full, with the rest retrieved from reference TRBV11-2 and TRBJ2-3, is EAGVAQSPRYKIIEKRQSVAFWCNPISGHATLYWYQQILGQGPKLLIQFQNNGVVDDSQLPKDRFSAERLKGVDSTLKIQPAKLEDSAVYLCASSPMGGQGTDTQYFGPGTRLTVL.

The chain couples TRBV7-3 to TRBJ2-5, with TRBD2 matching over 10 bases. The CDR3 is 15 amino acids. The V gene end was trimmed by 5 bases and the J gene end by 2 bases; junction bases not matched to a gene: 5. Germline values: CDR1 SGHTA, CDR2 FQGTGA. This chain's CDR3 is CASSLRTSGQETQYF. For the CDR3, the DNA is TGTGCCAGCAGCCTTCGGACTAGCGGTCAAGAGACCCAGTACTTC.

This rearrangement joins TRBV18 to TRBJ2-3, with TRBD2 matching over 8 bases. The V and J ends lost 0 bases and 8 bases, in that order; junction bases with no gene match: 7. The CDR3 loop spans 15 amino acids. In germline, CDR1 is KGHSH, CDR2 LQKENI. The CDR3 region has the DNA TGTGCCAGCTCACCACCGGCTAGCGGGTCGGGTACGCAGTATTTT. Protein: CASSPPASGSGTQYF.

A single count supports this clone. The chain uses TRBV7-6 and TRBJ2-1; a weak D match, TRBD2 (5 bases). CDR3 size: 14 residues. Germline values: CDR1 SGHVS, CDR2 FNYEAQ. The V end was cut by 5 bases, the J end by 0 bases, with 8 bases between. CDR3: CASSPRDSYNEQFF. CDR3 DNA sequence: TGTGCCAGCAGCCCCCGGGACTCCTACAATGAGCAGTTCTTC.

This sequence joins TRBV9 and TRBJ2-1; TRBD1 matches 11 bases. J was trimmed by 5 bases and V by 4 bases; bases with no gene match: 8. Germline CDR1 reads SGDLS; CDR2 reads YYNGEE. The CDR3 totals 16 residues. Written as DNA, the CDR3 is TGTGCCAGCAGCCCTCTGGGGGGACAGGGGGACAATGAGCAGTTCTTC. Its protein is CASSPLGGQGDNEQFF. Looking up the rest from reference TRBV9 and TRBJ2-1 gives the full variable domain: DSGVTQTPKHLITATGQRVTLRCSPRSGDLSVYWYQQSLDQGLQFLIQYYNGEERAKGNILERFSAQQFPDLHSELNLSSLELGDSALYFCASSPLGGQGDNEQFFGPGTRLTVL.